This T cell receptor (beta chain) originates from a study of blood T cell repertoires in COVID-19. The assay was immunoSEQ multiplex PCR, and TCRdb's table has in-frame clones only and misses some. The sample has about 340,000 clones, more than 70% seen once. CDR3 size: 13 residues. Trimming removed 1 base at V and 5 bases at J, with 5 bases between. CDR1 and CDR2 (germline): LNHDA, SQIVND (reference sequence). Comment on this clone: Different DNA sequences within this sample yield the same CDR3.

The chain uses TRBV19 and TRBJ2-2; no clear D. This receptor was identified in an older woman with COVID-19, enrolled during active disease. The sample consisted of peripheral blood. Written as DNA, the CDR3 is TGTGCCAGTAGTATAGGGCTGACCGGGGAGCTGTTTTTT. The encoded protein is CASSIGLTGELFF.